The 9 T cell receptor beta chains given below trace back to one sample, sequenced in a study of beta chain features in type 1 diabetes. Study-level findings and limits: A moderate, significant TCRB CDR3 shortening appeared in type 1 diabetes across four CD4+ subsets.

cDNA synthesis used the whole RNA isolate, giving expressed TCRB sequences. The data were produced by immunoSEQ multiplex PCR, yet TCRdb's version contains in-frame clones alone and is incomplete. The table records roughly 280,000 clones, approximately 25% of them present only once. No antigens are known for them. Sequencing used naive CD4+ T cells from blood. The receptors come from a young woman with type 1 diabetes.

This chain joins TRBV19 and TRBJ2-1, with D possibly being TRBD2 (6 bases). Germline loops: CDR1 LNHDA, CDR2 SQIVND (reference sequence). This CDR3 spans 16 amino acids. V dropped 5 bases and J dropped 0 bases, with 14 bases sitting between them. Written as DNA, the CDR3 is TGTGCCAGTAGTCTTAACTCAGCGGGCTCCTACAATGAGCAGTTCTTC. Protein sequence: CASSLNSAGSYNEQFF.

This clone has a handful of counts. The chain employs TRBV2 and TRBJ1-2; unclear D gene. CDR3 size: 14 residues. CDR1 and CDR2 (germline): SNHLY, FYNNEI. V was shortened by 4 bases and J by 4 bases, with 13 bases between the two germline ends. The CDR3 DNA sequence: TGTGCCAGCAGTGCAGAACGTTCTTCCTATGGCTACACCTTC. Amino acids: CASSAERSSYGYTF.

The chain has TRBV7-2 and TRBJ2-7; D is perhaps TRBD1 (5 bases). CDR1 is SGHTA and CDR2 is FQGNSA in the germline V gene. This CDR3 has 13 residues. Deletions cut 1 base from V and 8 bases from J, with 12 bases between. The CDR3 spells CASSLVLQGKQYF. CDR3 nucleotides: TGTGCCAGCAGCTTAGTCTTGCAGGGCAAGCAGTACTTC. Filled out from reference TRBV7-2 and TRBJ2-7, the complete variable domain reads GAGVSQSPSNKVTEKGKDVELRCDPISGHTALYWYRQSLGQGLEFLIYFQGNSAPDKSGLPSDRFSAERTGGSVSTLTIQRTQQEDSAVYLCASSLVLQGKQYFGPGTRLTVT.

This rearrangement joins TRBV4-1 to TRBJ2-7, with 14 positions matching TRBD2. From germline, CDR1 is MGHRA and CDR2 YSYEKL. CDR3 size: 18 residues. With V trimmed by 1 base and J by 0 bases, 5 bases remained unmatched. Here the CDR3 reads CASSQGLAGGPSSYEQYF. The CDR3 coding sequence is TGCGCCAGCAGCCAAGGACTAGCGGGAGGGCCGAGCTCCTACGAGCAGTACTTC.

The chain couples TRBV30 to TRBJ2-7; 9 nucleotides match TRBD2. Germline CDR1 is GTSNPN and CDR2 is SVGIG (reference sequence). This CDR3 spans 16 amino acids. V shed 4 bases and J 6 bases; nucleotides not matched to a gene: 16. The CDR3 spells CAWTPGDIAGVGEQYF. DNA for the CDR3: TGTGCCTGGACTCCCGGCGATATAGCGGGAGTTGGCGAGCAGTACTTC.

V and J are TRBV5-1 and TRBJ2-1, with 7 bases that match TRBD2. CDR1 is SGHRS and CDR2 is YFSETQ in the germline V gene. The CDR3 length is 16 residues. J was trimmed by 0 bases and V by 3 bases; bases with no gene match: 6. CDR3 sequence reads: CASSWGGDYSYNEQFF. The CDR3 DNA sequence: TGCGCCAGCAGCTGGGGGGGAGACTACTCCTACAATGAGCAGTTCTTC.

V is TRBV18 and J is TRBJ2-4, with 14 bases lining up with TRBD2. J lost 0 bases, V lost 5 bases, and 6 bases had no gene match. This CDR3 has 18 residues. CDR1 is KGHSH and CDR2 is LQKENI in the germline V gene. The chain's CDR3 is CASSSTSGRAPAKNIQYF. The CDR3 coding sequence is TGTGCCAGCTCATCGACTAGCGGGAGGGCTCCAGCCAAAAACATTCAGTACTTC.

The V gene is TRBV7-2, the J gene TRBJ1-1; D remains ambiguous. Germline V CDR1 and CDR2: SGHTA, FQGNSA. V was clipped by 1 base and J by 4 bases, with 10 bases between them. The CDR3 runs 14 residues. The CDR3 nucleotides read TGTGCCAGCAGCTTAGGGTGGCGGGGCACTGAAGCTTTCTTT. Amino acids: CASSLGWRGTEAFF.

The J gene is TRBJ2-3, the V gene TRBV30; TRBD1 aligns across 7 bases. Germline V lookup: CDR1 GTSNPN, CDR2 SVGIG (reference sequence). V shed 1 base and J 5 bases; nucleotides not matched to a gene: 6. The CDR3 spans 14 residues. The CDR3 loop is CAWSGQGEVDTQYF. The DNA for the CDR3 is TGTGCCTGGAGTGGACAGGGAGAGGTAGATACGCAGTATTTT.